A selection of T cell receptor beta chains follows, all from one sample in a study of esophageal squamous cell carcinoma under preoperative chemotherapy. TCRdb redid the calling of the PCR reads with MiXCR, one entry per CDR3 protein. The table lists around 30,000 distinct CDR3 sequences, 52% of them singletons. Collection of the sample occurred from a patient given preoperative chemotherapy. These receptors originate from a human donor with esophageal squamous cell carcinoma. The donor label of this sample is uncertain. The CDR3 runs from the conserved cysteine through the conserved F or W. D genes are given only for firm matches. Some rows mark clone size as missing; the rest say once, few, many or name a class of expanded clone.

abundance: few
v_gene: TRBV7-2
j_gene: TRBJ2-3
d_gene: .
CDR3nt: TGTGCCGGGGGCTTAGGCGGGCGGGGCCCAGATACGCAGTATTTT
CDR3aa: CAGGLGGRGPDTQYF

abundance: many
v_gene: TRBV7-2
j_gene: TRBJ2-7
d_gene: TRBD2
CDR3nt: TGTGCCAGCAGCTTGATTAGCGGGGCTTCCTACGAGCAGTACTTC
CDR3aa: CASSLISGASYEQYF

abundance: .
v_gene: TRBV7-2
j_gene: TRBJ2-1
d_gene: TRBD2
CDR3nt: TGTGCCAGCAGCCGGGGTCTAGCGGGAGGCCCAGGATACGAGCAGTTCTTC
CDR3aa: CASSRGLAGGPGYEQFF

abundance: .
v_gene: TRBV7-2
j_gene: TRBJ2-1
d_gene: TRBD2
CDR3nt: TGTGCCAGCAGCCTAGCCCACACTAGCGGGAGGGAAAATCAGTTCTTC
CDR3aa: CASSLAHTSGRENQFF

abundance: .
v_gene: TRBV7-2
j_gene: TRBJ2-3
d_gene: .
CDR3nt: TGTGCCAGCAGCTCGGGGGCAGGGGCCGGCAAAGATACGCAGTATTTC
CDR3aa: CASSSGAGAGKDTQYF

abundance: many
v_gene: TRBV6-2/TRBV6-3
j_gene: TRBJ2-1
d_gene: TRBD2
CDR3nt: TGTGCCAGCAGGAAACTAGCGGGGGTGAATGAGCAGTTCTTC
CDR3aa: CASRKLAGVNEQFF

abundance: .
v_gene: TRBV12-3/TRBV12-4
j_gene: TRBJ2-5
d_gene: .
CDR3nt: TGTGCCAGCAGTTTTCAGGATCAAGAGACCCAGTACTTC
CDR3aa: CASSFQDQETQYF

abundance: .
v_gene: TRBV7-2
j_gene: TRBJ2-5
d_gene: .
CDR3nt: TGTGCTAGCGCGGTGCGTGGGGGCCAACGCCCAGAGACGCAGTACTTC
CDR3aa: CASAVRGGQRPETQYF

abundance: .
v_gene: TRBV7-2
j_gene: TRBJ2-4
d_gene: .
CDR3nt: TGTGCGAGGAGGTGGGCCAAAGACACTCAGTACTTC
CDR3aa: CARRWAKDTQYF

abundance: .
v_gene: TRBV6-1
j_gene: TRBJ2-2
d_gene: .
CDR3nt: TGTGCCAGCAGGACAGTGGGCACAGATGCGCTGTTTTTT
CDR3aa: CASRTVGTDALFF

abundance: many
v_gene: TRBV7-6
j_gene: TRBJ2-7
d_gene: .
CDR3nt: TGTGCCAGCAGCTTATTTTCAGGAGGGGACTACGAGCAGTACTTC
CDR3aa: CASSLFSGGDYEQYF

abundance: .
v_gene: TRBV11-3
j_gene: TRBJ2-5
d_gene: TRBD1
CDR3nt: TGTGCCAGCAGCAAGACAGGGGGCCAAGAGACCCAGTACTTC
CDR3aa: CASSKTGGQETQYF

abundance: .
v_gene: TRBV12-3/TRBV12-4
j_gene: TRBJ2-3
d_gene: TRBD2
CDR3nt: TGTGCCAGCAGGGGTACTGGCGGGGGGGCCACAGAGACGCAGTATTTC
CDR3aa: CASRGTGGGATETQYF

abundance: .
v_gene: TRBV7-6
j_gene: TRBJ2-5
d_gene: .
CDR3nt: TGTGCCAGCAGCTTAGCCGGGGCCCCTCGGGAGCAGTACTTC
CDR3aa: CASSLAGAPREQYF

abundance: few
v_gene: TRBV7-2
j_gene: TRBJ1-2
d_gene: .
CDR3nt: TGTGCCAGCAGCTTAGTTGCGGGGTCTAATGGCTACACCTTC
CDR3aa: CASSLVAGSNGYTF

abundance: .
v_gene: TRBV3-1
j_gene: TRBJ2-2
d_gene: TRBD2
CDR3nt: TGTGCCAGCAGCGGTACTAGCGATCTATGGGGAAACACCGGGGAGCTGTTTTTT
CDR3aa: CASSGTSDLWGNTGELFF

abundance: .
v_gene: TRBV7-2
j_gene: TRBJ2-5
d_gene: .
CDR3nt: TGTGCCAGCAGCTTAGCGGGGCCCGGGGCCCGGGTCCAAAACACCCAGTACTTC
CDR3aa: CASSLAGPGARVQNTQYF

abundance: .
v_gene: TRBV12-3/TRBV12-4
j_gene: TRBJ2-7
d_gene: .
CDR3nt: TGTGGCAGCGTCCCCGGGCGGGGAACCACAGATACGCAGTACTTC
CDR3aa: CGSVPGRGTTDTQYF

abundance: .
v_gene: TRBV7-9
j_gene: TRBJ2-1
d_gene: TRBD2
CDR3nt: TGTGCCAGCAGCCCGCGTGCGGCGGGGGGGTCTTACAATGAGCAGTTCTTC
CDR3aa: CASSPRAAGGSYNEQFF

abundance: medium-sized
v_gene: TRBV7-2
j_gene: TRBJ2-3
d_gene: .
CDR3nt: TGTGCCAGCAGCTTAGACGGCAGGGTCACAGATACGCAGTATTTT
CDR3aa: CASSLDGRVTDTQYF

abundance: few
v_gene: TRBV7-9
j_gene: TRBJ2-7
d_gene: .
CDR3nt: TGTGCCAGCAGCTCCGGAGCGAAGCTAAGGGGCGAGCAGTACTTC
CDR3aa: CASSSGAKLRGEQYF

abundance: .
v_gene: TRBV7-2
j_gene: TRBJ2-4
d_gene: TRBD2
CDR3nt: TGTGCCCGCATCTTGGGGCTGGGGGGGAGAGATACTCAGTATTTC
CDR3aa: CARILGLGGRDTQYF